A single sample is the source of the 25 T cell receptor beta chains below, sequenced in a study of identical twins. MiXCR was run by TCRdb on the 5' RACE reads, yielding one entry per CDR3 protein. The sample records just under 650,000 distinct CDR3 sequences, about 7.1% being singletons. These data also formed part of another study, on yellow fever vaccine responses in identical twins.

Sequencing was done on a sample of PBMCs. The receptor set was obtained from a woman aged 18-29 years in good health.

The rearrangement uses TRBV7-8 and TRBJ2-2; D ambiguous. Germline V lookup: CDR1 SGHVS, CDR2 FQNEAQ. The V end was cut by 2 bases, the J end by 0 bases, with 10 bases between. The CDR3 has 16 residues. This chain's CDR3 is CASSLFTTTNTGELFF. The CDR3 coding sequence is TGTGCCAGCAGCTTATTTACAACTACGAACACCGGGGAGCTGTTTTTT.

In this sample, this clonotype turned up many times. The CDR3: CASSFPSTIYF. CDR3 bases: TGTGCCAGCAGTTTCCCGAGCACCATATATTTT. The rearrangement joins TRBV12-3 or TRBV12-4 to TRBJ1-3; no clear D. Trimming cost V 3 bases and J 9 bases, with 6 bases left between them. The CDR3 length is 11 residues.

This clonotype came up a few times. The rearrangement uses TRBV12-3 or TRBV12-4 and TRBJ1-2, with D perhaps matching TRBD1 (5 bases). Trimming took 10 bases from V and 6 from J, leaving 18 bases between them. The CDR3 loop spans 13 amino acids. The CDR3: CATGHGRVNGYTF. CDR3 sequence (DNA): TGTGCCACCGGCCACGGCAGGGTTAATGGCTACACCTTC.

This clonotype was seen more than once but under ten times. The chain is built from TRBV5-1 and TRBJ1-2; the D gene is possibly TRBD1 (5 bases). CDR3 size: 13 residues. Germline lookup yields CDR1 SGHRS and CDR2 YFSETQ. V was clipped by 4 bases and J by 5 bases, with 12 bases between them. The CDR3 spells CASSGTSVYGYTF. The CDR3, as DNA: TGCGCCAGCAGCGGGACCTCTGTATATGGCTACACCTTC.

This clonotype has just a few counts. The chain recombines TRBV29-1 with TRBJ1-1, with no clear D. CDR1 and CDR2 from the germline V gene are SQVTM and ANQGSEA. This CDR3 contains 17 residues. The V gene lost 5 bases and the J gene lost 0 bases, with 22 bases spanning the gap. CDR3 sequence reads: CSVPPAGSHFVNTEAFF. CDR3 in DNA: TGCAGCGTTCCCCCAGCGGGGAGTCATTTTGTGAACACTGAAGCTTTCTTT.

This clonotype turned up a few times. J is TRBJ2-2 and V is TRBV12-3 or TRBV12-4, with D possibly being TRBD2 (6 bases). CDR3 length equals 15 residues. With 3 bases removed from V and 5 bases from J, the gap between germline ends came to 13 bases. CDR3 region: CASSFGWRGTGELFF. The DNA of the CDR3 is TGTGCCAGCAGTTTTGGGTGGAGGGGAACCGGGGAGCTGTTTTTT.

The chain couples TRBV10-3 to TRBJ2-1, with TRBD2 matching 9 bases. CDR1 ENHRY and CDR2 SYGVKD come from the germline V gene. V lost 7 bases to trimming and J lost 10 bases; unmatched junction nucleotides: 11. The length of the CDR3 is 14 residues. The CDR3 sequence: CAINEREDLGEQFF. CDR3 nucleotide sequence: TGTGCCATCAACGAGCGGGAGGACTTAGGGGAGCAGTTCTTC.

This clonotype was counted between two and nine times. The chain uses TRBV24-1 and TRBJ2-2; 7 bases align to TRBD2. The V and J ends lost 8 bases and 3 bases, in that order; junction bases with no gene match: 5. The length of the CDR3 is 14 residues. Per the germline V gene, CDR1 is KGHDR and CDR2 is SFDVKD. The CDR3 region has the DNA TGTGCCACCAACGGGGGGACGGACACCGGGGAGCTGTTTTTT. It yields the protein CATNGGTDTGELFF.

The V call is TRBV20-1, the J call TRBJ1-1; perhaps TRBD1 as D (5 bases). CDR1 DFQATT and CDR2 SNEGSKA come from the germline V gene (reference sequence). V lost 6 bases, J lost 6 bases, and 23 bases lay in between. The CDR3 runs 15 residues. The CDR3 spells CSAPGGGSILAEAFF. CDR3 sequence (DNA): TGCAGTGCCCCCGGGGGGGGTTCAATTCTGGCTGAAGCTTTCTTT.

There are many counts of this clonotype. This chain connects TRBV10-3 to TRBJ2-7; TRBD1 matches at 7 bases. The trim removed 4 bases at V and 5 bases at J, leaving 2 bases unmatched. CDR3 size: 12 residues. Germline-derived CDR1 and CDR2 are ENHRY and SYGVKD. This chain's CDR3 is CAISGGTDEQYF. Written as DNA, the CDR3 is TGTGCCATCAGTGGTGGGACAGACGAGCAGTACTTC.

The chain is built from TRBV12-3 or TRBV12-4 and TRBJ2-5, with D perhaps matching TRBD1 (6 bases). This CDR3 has 15 amino acids. V was shortened by 3 bases and J by 5 bases, with 16 bases between the two germline ends. The CDR3 spells CASSFQGPGQETQYF. CDR3 DNA: TGTGCCAGCAGTTTCCAGGGGCCGGGCCAGGAGACCCAGTACTTC.

The J gene is TRBJ1-6, the V gene TRBV6-1; a weak D match, TRBD1 (6 bases). V lost 4 bases to trimming and J lost 6 bases, with 13 bases between them. Germline V CDR1 and CDR2: MNHNS, SASEGT. The CDR3 sequence is 15 residues long. CDR3: CASSGLTGANSPLHF. The DNA for the CDR3 is TGTGCCAGCAGTGGATTGACAGGAGCTAATTCACCCCTCCACTTT.

The chain recombines TRBV5-1 with TRBJ2-2; TRBD1 or TRBD2 may be the D gene (5 bases each). The CDR3 has 16 residues. Germline CDR1 is SGHRS and CDR2 is YFSETQ. Trimming removed 4 bases at V and 2 bases at J, with 15 bases between. The CDR3 DNA is TGCGCCAGCAGCCAAACCGGGGCGATTAACACCGGGGAGCTGTTTTTT. This translates into CASSQTGAINTGELFF.

The V gene is TRBV28, the J gene TRBJ2-4; maybe TRBD1 (5 bases). The germline V gene encodes CDR1 MDHEN and CDR2 SYDVKM. CDR3 length: 16 amino acids. Trimming removed 2 bases from V and 1 base from J, with 12 bases in between. CDR3 in amino acids: CASSLGSGPAKNIQYF. The DNA of the CDR3 is TGTGCCAGCAGTTTAGGTTCAGGGCCCGCCAAAAACATTCAGTACTTC.

The chain employs TRBV6-1 and TRBJ2-5, with 11 bases matching TRBD2. Germline loops: CDR1 MNHNS, CDR2 SASEGT. J was trimmed by 1 base and V by 10 bases; bases with no gene match: 5. The CDR3 contains 14 residues. Written as DNA, the CDR3 is TGTGCCACGGGACTAGCGGAACCCCAAGAGACCCAGTACTTC. It codes for CATGLAEPQETQYF.

The rearrangement joins TRBV4-1 to TRBJ2-5; D ambiguous. Per germline, CDR1 MGHRA and CDR2 YSYEKL. V was trimmed by 0 bases and J by 5 bases, leaving 16 bases between them. The CDR3 covers 16 residues. CDR3 region: CASSQDLATTGETQYF. Here the CDR3 DNA reads TGCGCCAGCAGCCAAGATTTGGCGACAACTGGGGAGACCCAGTACTTC.

This clonotype occurred a few times. The chain is built from TRBV20-1 and TRBJ2-5; 11 bases align to TRBD2. The CDR3 covers 13 residues. V shed 5 bases and J 4 bases; nucleotides not matched to a gene: 3. CDR1 is DFQATT, CDR2 SNEGSKA, per germline (reference sequence). CDR3 protein: CSAYGLAGETQYF. DNA of the CDR3: TGCAGTGCTTATGGACTAGCGGGAGAGACCCAGTACTTC.

The sample holds many counts of this clonotype. The CDR3 DNA follows: TGTGCCAGCAGTAAAAGGGGGACCTACACCGGGGAGCTGTTTTTT. Amino acid sequence: CASSKRGTYTGELFF. V usage is TRBV5-8 and J usage is TRBJ2-2; D is perhaps TRBD1 (6 bases). V gave up 5 bases and J gave up 3 bases, with 14 bases separating them. Germline loops: CDR1 SGHTS, CDR2 YDEGEE. This CDR3 is 15 amino acids long.

V is TRBV20-1 and J is TRBJ1-1; D is ambiguous. With 3 bases removed from V and 0 bases from J, the gap between germline ends came to 14 bases. Germline V gives CDR1 DFQATT, CDR2 SNEGSKA (reference sequence). The CDR3 length is 15 residues. The CDR3: CSARQTPIMNTEAFF. Here the CDR3 DNA reads TGCAGTGCTAGGCAGACTCCCATCATGAACACTGAAGCTTTCTTT.

This clonotype showed up just a few times. V is TRBV6-5 and J is TRBJ2-3; 7 positions match TRBD1. Germline assignment: CDR1 MNHEY and CDR2 SVGAGI. The CDR3 runs to 14 residues. Trimming removed 4 bases from V and 4 bases from J; junction bases left unmatched: 5. The CDR3 reads CASSWGRGSDTQYF. The CDR3 region has the DNA TGTGCCAGCAGTTGGGGCAGGGGGTCAGATACGCAGTATTTT.

In its sample, this clonotype was seen many times. The rearrangement joins TRBV7-6 to TRBJ2-7, with D perhaps matching TRBD1 (6 bases). Germline CDR1 is SGHVS and CDR2 is FNYEAQ. V was trimmed by 5 bases and J by 2 bases, leaving 16 bases between them. The CDR3 contains 15 residues. CDR3 amino acids: CASSPKGQRAYEQYF. The CDR3 coding sequence is TGTGCCAGCAGCCCTAAGGGACAACGAGCCTACGAGCAGTACTTC.

In this sample, this clonotype turned up a few times. The chain is built from TRBV2 and TRBJ1-2; D may be TRBD1 (5 bases). The CDR3 has 13 amino acids. Germline CDR1 reads SNHLY; CDR2 reads FYNNEI. Between the trimmed V and J ends, which lost 7 bases and 4 bases, there was a span of 13 bases. The CDR3 DNA follows: TGTGCCAGCATGGAAGGGGAAGGCTATGGCTACACCTTC. It is translated as CASMEGEGYGYTF.

This chain connects TRBV5-1 to TRBJ2-1; D unclear. The V gene lost 2 bases and the J gene lost 0 bases, with 9 bases spanning the gap. Germline values: CDR1 SGHRS, CDR2 YFSETQ. CDR3 length: 15 residues. CDR3 nucleotide sequence: TGCGCCAGCAGCTTAAATGGCCCCTCCTACAATGAGCAGTTCTTC. Translation gives CASSLNGPSYNEQFF.

The sample holds many counts of this clonotype. The rearrangement links TRBV2 to TRBJ2-2; D is undetermined. The V end was cut by 3 bases, the J end by 2 bases, with 10 bases between. The CDR3 covers 15 residues. The germline V gene encodes CDR1 SNHLY and CDR2 FYNNEI. The CDR3 reads CASSEMVLNTGELFF. The CDR3 DNA follows: TGTGCCAGCAGTGAGATGGTTTTAAACACCGGGGAGCTGTTTTTT.

J is TRBJ2-2 and V is TRBV20-1; possibly TRBD2 for D (6 bases). CDR1 and CDR2 from the germline V gene are DFQATT and SNEGSKA (reference sequence). The CDR3 sequence is 13 residues long. V was cut by 6 bases and J by 5 bases, with 13 bases left in between. In DNA form, the CDR3 reads TGCAGTGCCCCCGTCGGGGGAACCGGGGAGCTGTTTTTT. It encodes CSAPVGGTGELFF.